This entry features one T cell receptor beta chain sequence. Its antigen is unknown. Germline V lookup: CDR1 MGHRA, CDR2 YSYEKL. The CDR3 spans 16 residues. V shed 8 bases and J 1 base; nucleotides not matched to a gene: 12. These data are taken from a study of T cell responses to AZD1222 COVID-19 vaccine. The study, taken as a whole, reports: Repertoires were obtained solely post-peak T cell response. In the spike-specific TCR repertoire, nearly half reportedly target unmutated variant regions. Receipt of two AZD1222 doses was followed by a rise in Spike-specific TCR breadth and depth. Spike-wide coverage was observed for vaccine-associated CD4 TCRs, with dominant responses at 160-218 and 743-854.

Measured with immunoSEQ multiplex PCR; TCRdb has only the in-frame clones, and not every one. The sample lists 90,000 to 110,000 clones, approximately 91% seen once, with roughly 7% in the top ten. This receptor was identified in an adult in good health. The chain is built from TRBV4-1 and TRBJ2-3; 7 bases map to TRBD1. The source material was peripheral blood, sampled on day 0 of AZD1222 vaccination. CDR3 residues: CASGPYWDSRTDTQYF. The CDR3 DNA follows: TGCGCCAGCGGCCCGTACTGGGACAGTCGCACAGATACGCAGTATTTT.